These T cell receptor beta chains were read from a single sample in a study of cytomegalovirus exposure and HLA in healthy donors. Profiling relied on immunoSEQ multiplex PCR, and the TCRdb table lists in-frame clones only, not all of them. The table includes about 83,000 clones, about 70% detected once. Sequenced material: PBMCs. All receptors derive from a man in his 60s in good health and CMV-seronegative. Each CDR3 is given with its conserved first and last residue. A D gene is named only where the DNA matches it firmly. Some rows mark clone size as missing; the rest say once, few, many or name a class of expanded clone.

TRBJ2-7	TRBD1	once	TRBV2	CASSAGQGDEQYF	TGTGCCAGCAGTGCGGGACAGGGCGACGAGCAGTACTTC
TRBJ1-6	NA	few	TRBV19	CASKETARNNSPLHF	TGTGCCAGTAAGGAGACAGCCAGAAATAATTCACCCCTCCACTTT
TRBJ1-3	TRBD1	NA	TRBV25-1	CASSGTGRGNTIYF	TGTGCCAGCAGTGGGACAGGGCGCGGAAACACCATATATTTT
TRBJ2-7	TRBD2	few	TRBV5-4	CASSSGGEPYEQYF	TGTGCCAGCAGCTCCGGGGGGGAGCCTTACGAGCAGTACTTC
TRBJ2-4	TRBD1	NA	TRBV28	CASAVKDRGNIQYF	TGTGCCAGCGCTGTTAAGGACAGGGGGAACATTCAGTACTTC
TRBJ2-1	NA	NA	TRBV9	CASSVGGRAPGEQFF	TGTGCCAGCAGCGTAGGCGGCAGAGCCCCGGGAGAGCAGTTCTTC
TRBJ1-4	NA	NA	TRBV28	CASSLPVVAGEKLFF	TGTGCCAGCAGCTTACCCGTGGTCGCGGGTGAAAAACTGTTTTTT
TRBJ2-1	TRBD2	few	TRBV4-3	CASSQGQREYNEQFF	TGCGCCAGCAGCCAAGGCCAGCGGGAGTACAATGAGCAGTTCTTC
TRBJ2-3	TRBD2	few	TRBV19	CASSIRGRDTQYF	TGTGCCAGTAGTATCCGCGGGAGAGATACGCAGTATTTT
TRBJ1-5	NA	NA	TRBV30	CAWSSGEGQPQHF	TGTGCCTGGAGTTCAGGGGAGGGGCAGCCCCAGCATTTT
TRBJ1-1	NA	NA	TRBV30	CACCENSEAFF	TGTGCCTGTTGTGAAAACAGTGAAGCTTTCTTT
TRBJ2-1	NA	few	TRBV19	CASRDAAGRSEQFF	TGTGCCAGTAGAGATGCGGCAGGGCGATCTGAGCAGTTCTTC
TRBJ1-1	NA	NA	TRBV11-2	CASSSRPENTEAFF	TGTGCCAGCAGCTCGAGGCCGGAGAACACTGAAGCTTTCTTT
TRBJ2-7	NA	NA	TRBV10-3	CAISDGGRYEQYF	TGTGCCATCAGTGACGGGGGTCGGTACGAGCAGTACTTC
TRBJ2-1	NA	NA	TRBV29-1	CSVVPVANEQFF	TGCAGCGTTGTTCCAGTTGCCAATGAGCAGTTCTTC
TRBJ2-3	NA	NA	TRBV5-1	CASSLARGGTDTQYF	TGCGCCAGCAGCTTGGCTCGGGGAGGCACAGATACGCAGTATTTT
TRBJ2-2	NA	few	TRBV28	CASSFGGTHGELFF	TGTGCCAGCAGTTTTGGAGGGACCCACGGGGAGCTGTTTTTT
TRBJ2-2	TRBD2	NA	TRBV6-4	CASSSGDTGELFF	TGTGCCAGCAGTAGCGGGGACACCGGGGAGCTGTTTTTT
TRBJ2-7	TRBD1	NA	TRBV2	CASRVGQAPYEQYF	TGTGCCAGCAGAGTGGGACAGGCCCCCTACGAGCAGTACTTC
TRBJ2-5	NA	NA	TRBV30	CAWNGGLKEETQYF	TGTGCCTGGAATGGGGGGTTAAAGGAAGAGACCCAGTACTTC
TRBJ2-7	NA	once	TRBV7-2	CASSLEPGVYEQYF	TGTGCCAGCAGCTTAGAACCGGGAGTCTACGAGCAGTACTTC
TRBJ1-2	TRBD1	NA	TRBV5-6	CASSSDRGQGGYGYTF	TGTGCCAGCAGCTCTGACAGGGGGCAGGGTGGCTATGGCTACACCTTC
TRBJ1-6	TRBD1	NA	TRBV6-5	CASTDQGATSPLHF	TGTGCCAGCACCGATCAGGGGGCAACTTCACCCCTCCACTTT
TRBJ1-3	TRBD1	NA	TRBV5-1	CASSLEGQGQNTIYF	TGCGCCAGCAGCTTGGAGGGACAGGGTCAAAACACCATATATTTT
TRBJ1-4	TRBD1	NA	TRBV7-2	CASSLRGTGDTNEKLFF	TGTGCCAGCAGCCTTCGAGGGACAGGGGATACCAATGAAAAACTGTTTTTT
TRBJ2-3	TRBD2	NA	TRBV27	CASSRLAVVRTDTQYF	TGTGCCAGCAGCCGTCTAGCGGTAGTTCGCACAGATACGCAGTATTTT
TRBJ1-1	NA	many	TRBV10-1	CASSESRGRFPMAAFF	TGCGCCAGCAGTGAGTCGAGGGGGAGATTCCCGATGGCAGCTTTCTTT
TRBJ2-4	TRBD2	NA	TRBV4-3	CASSQGPSGGANIQYF	TGCGCCAGCAGCCAGGGCCCTAGCGGGGGGGCGAACATTCAGTACTTC
TRBJ2-3	NA	NA	TRBV5-4	CASSLGGSGTDTQYF	TGTGCCAGCAGCCTCGGAGGCTCCGGCACAGATACGCAGTATTTT
TRBJ2-4	TRBD2	NA	TRBV2	CASIREGAKNIQYF	TGTGCCAGCATCCGGGAGGGGGCCAAAAACATTCAGTACTTC